These 29 T cell receptor beta chains were sequenced from one sample in a study of regulatory T cells in long-lasting Graves disease. Arm-PCR of CDR3 regions and iRepertoire HTBI primers were used to build TCR beta libraries. MiXCR, run by TCRdb on the multiplex PCR reads, gives a single entry per CDR3 protein. The sample shows 400,000 to 500,000 distinct CDR3 sequences, approximately 22% of them seen only once. As for time point: persistent/refractory GD, antithyroid drugs over 5 years with positive TRAb. The TCR library was made from RNA extracted from PBMCs. The sequenced sample was peripheral blood mononuclear cells (PBMCs), obtained when the disease was refractory, from a patient treated with antithyroid drugs. The receptors here all came from a female donor with Graves disease.

Many counts were recorded for this clonotype. The chain couples TRBV7-3 to TRBJ2-7; 8 nucleotides line up with TRBD1. The V gene end was trimmed by 1 base and the J gene end by 5 bases; junction bases not matched to a gene: 4. Germline V gives CDR1 SGHTA, CDR2 FQGTGA. The CDR3 sequence is 14 residues long. CDR3 DNA: TGTGCCAGCAGCTTAAGCCAGGGGGCCGACGAGCAGTACTTC. Protein product: CASSLSQGADEQYF.

This clonotype was counted at least ten times. The V call is TRBV27, the J call TRBJ1-2, with D hard to call. The CDR3 sequence is 14 residues long. The germline V and J ends were trimmed by 6 bases and 7 bases, with 18 bases remaining between them. Germline-derived CDR1 and CDR2 are MNHEY and SMNVEV (reference sequence). DNA for the CDR3: TGTGCCAGCAGCCCGGTGGCTACCCGGGGTGGCTACACCTTC. Its translation: CASSPVATRGGYTF.

This clonotype showed up many times. The rearrangement joins TRBV2 to TRBJ2-7; 16 bases line up with TRBD2. J was trimmed by 0 bases and V by 6 bases; bases with no gene match: 8. CDR1 and CDR2 from the germline V gene are SNHLY and FYNNEI. The CDR3 has 18 amino acids. CDR3 residues: CASSKGTSGRGASYEQYF. The DNA of the CDR3 is TGTGCCAGCAGCAAGGGGACTAGCGGGAGGGGAGCCTCCTACGAGCAGTACTTC. The variable domain in full, with the rest retrieved from reference TRBV2 and TRBJ2-7, is EPEVTQTPSHQVTQMGQEVILRCVPISNHLYFYWYRQILGQKVEFLVSFYNNEISEKSEIFDDQFSVERPDGSNFTLKIRSTKLEDSAMYFCASSKGTSGRGASYEQYFGPGTRLTVT.

This clonotype was seen ten or more times. The chain uses TRBV12-3 or TRBV12-4 and TRBJ2-2, with 9 positions matching TRBD1. Trimming cost V 6 bases and J 4 bases; bases outside gene matches: 6. There are 15 residues in the CDR3. CDR3 residues: CASRLDRGLTGELFF. The CDR3, as DNA: TGTGCCAGCAGATTGGACAGGGGACTCACCGGGGAGCTGTTTTTT.

This clonotype was recorded a few times. A read error may account for a junction end that differs from germline. The J gene is TRBJ2-5, the V gene TRBV6-1; D ambiguous. The germline V gene has CDR1 MNHNS and CDR2 SASEGT. The CDR3 consists of 12 residues. The CDR3 loop reads CASGEVQETQYF. CDR3 sequence (DNA): TGTGCCAGCGGTGAAGTACAAGAGACCCAGTACTTC.

In regard to this clonotype: Sequence at one end of the junction differs from germline and may be a read error. The rearrangement joins TRBV11-3 to TRBJ2-7; possibly TRBD1 for D (6 bases). Germline lookup yields CDR1 SGHNT and CDR2 YENEEA. The CDR3 has 12 residues. The CDR3 loop reads CAGSLRGYEQYF. The CDR3 DNA is TGTGCCGGCAGCTTAAGGGGGTACGAGCAGTACTTC.

This clonotype was detected a few times. The chain recombines TRBV4-1 with TRBJ2-5; no reliable D call. The V end was cut by 3 bases, the J end by 5 bases, with 10 bases between. The CDR3 contains 13 residues. Germline V CDR1 and CDR2: MGHRA, YSYEKL. This CDR3 reads CASSQERMETQYF. DNA for the CDR3: TGCGCCAGCAGCCAGGAGCGTATGGAGACCCAGTACTTC.

J is TRBJ1-2 and V is TRBV30; D call uncertain. V was pared by 8 bases and J by 8 bases, with 18 bases between. The length of the CDR3 is 12 residues. Germline lookup yields CDR1 GTSNPN and CDR2 SVGIG (reference sequence). The CDR3 spells CARLGPVQGYTF. In DNA, the CDR3 is TGTGCCCGCCTCGGCCCGGTCCAGGGCTACACCTTC.

This clonotype has at least ten counts. A junction end diverges from the germline sequence, so it may reflect a read error. The J gene is TRBJ2-7, the V gene TRBV7-7; D might be TRBD2 (6 bases). The CDR3 is 15 residues long. Germline loops: CDR1 SSHAT, CDR2 FNYEAQ (reference sequence). The CDR3 DNA follows: TGTGCTAGCAGCCCTACCGATCGGCGGGATGACGAGCAGTACTTC. As protein: CASSPTDRRDDEQYF.

This clonotype was seen a handful of times. CDR3 loop: CSARRGEETQYF. In nucleotides, the CDR3 is TGCAGTGCTAGACGAGGGGAAGAGACCCAGTACTTC. The chain recombines TRBV20-1 with TRBJ2-5, with D possibly called TRBD1 or TRBD2 (5 bases each). Trimming left V 2 bases short and J 3 bases short, with 7 bases between. This CDR3 is built from 12 residues. The V gene's germline CDR1 is DFQATT and CDR2 SNEGSKA (reference sequence).

The rearrangement links TRBV6-1 to TRBJ1-5; D is perhaps TRBD1 (5 bases). V shed 6 bases and J shed 1 base, with 16 bases lying between them. The germline gives CDR1 MNHNS, CDR2 SASEGT. This CDR3 has 16 amino acids. The CDR3 sequence is CASRRVGGTSNQPQHF. In DNA, the CDR3 is TGTGCCAGCAGGAGGGTGGGGGGAACGAGCAATCAGCCCCAGCATTTT.

This clonotype was seen many times. The chain couples TRBV2 to TRBJ2-5; D not resolved. CDR3 length: 13 residues. V was clipped by 7 bases and J by 0 bases, with 9 bases between them. Per the germline V gene, CDR1 is SNHLY and CDR2 is FYNNEI. CDR3 nucleotides: TGTGCCAGCACCCTAGACAACCAAGAGACCCAGTACTTC. Amino acid sequence: CASTLDNQETQYF. The whole variable domain, remainder taken from reference TRBV2 and TRBJ2-5, is EPEVTQTPSHQVTQMGQEVILRCVPISNHLYFYWYRQILGQKVEFLVSFYNNEISEKSEIFDDQFSVERPDGSNFTLKIRSTKLEDSAMYFCASTLDNQETQYFGPGTRLLVL.

This clonotype was counted between two and nine times. The genes are TRBV20-1 and TRBJ1-2; possible D gene TRBD1, 5 bases. The CDR3 has 14 residues. Germline V gene data show CDR1 as DFQATT and CDR2 as SNEGSKA (reference sequence). Trimming stripped 6 bases from V and 1 base from J, with 15 bases between. The CDR3 here is CSAPFPGLNYGYTF. In DNA, the CDR3 is TGCAGTGCGCCTTTCCCGGGACTTAACTATGGCTACACCTTC.

CDR3 coding DNA: TGTGCCAGCAGCCCATTCCAGGGCCCGCAGTATAATTCACCCCTCCACTTT. It yields the protein CASSPFQGPQYNSPLHF. The V call is TRBV7-2, the J call TRBJ1-6, with D possibly TRBD1 on 5 matching bases. Germline CDR1 reads SGHTA; CDR2 reads FQGNSA. V was trimmed by 5 bases and J by 4 bases, leaving 18 bases between them. This CDR3 has 17 amino acids.

This clonotype was seen ten or more times. The chain employs TRBV28 and TRBJ2-7; D is unclear. The CDR3 is made up of 14 amino acids. Germline V gives CDR1 MDHEN, CDR2 SYDVKM. The V and J ends lost 3 bases and 4 bases respectively, with 13 bases between them. The CDR3 loop is CASSLSSEMYEQYF. The DNA for the CDR3 is TGTGCCAGCAGTTTGTCTTCTGAGATGTACGAGCAGTACTTC.

V and J are TRBV7-9 and TRBJ2-7; TRBD1 might be the D (6 bases). With 1 base removed from V and 3 bases from J, the gap between germline ends came to 16 bases. This CDR3 has 16 residues. Germline CDR1 SEHNR, CDR2 FQNEAQ (reference sequence). The CDR3 is CASSLEGQRSLYEQYF. The CDR3 DNA reads as TGTGCCAGCAGCTTAGAGGGACAACGCTCCCTCTACGAGCAGTACTTC.

This clonotype was seen a single time. This chain links TRBV28 with TRBJ2-1; 14 nucleotides agree with TRBD2. Per the germline V gene, CDR1 is MDHEN and CDR2 is SYDVKM. The CDR3 length is 16 residues. After removal of 4 bases from V and 8 bases from J, the junction contained 7 bases not matched to a gene. The CDR3 DNA reads as TGTGCCAGCAGTTCGCGGACTAGCGGGAGGAAAGATGAGCAGTTCTTC. Protein product: CASSSRTSGRKDEQFF.

This clonotype came up many times. This rearrangement joins TRBV7-2 to TRBJ2-7, with 8 nucleotides matching TRBD1. V gave up 4 bases and J gave up 0 bases; unmatched junction bases: 11. Germline V lookup: CDR1 SGHTA, CDR2 FQGNSA. The CDR3 loop spans 17 amino acids. The CDR3 spells CASSYKVGQGSSYEQYF. DNA of the CDR3: TGTGCCAGCAGCTACAAAGTCGGACAGGGCTCCTCCTACGAGCAGTACTTC.

CDR3 bases: TGTGCCAGCAGCTTAATCCCCCGAGGGGCGGGAGAGGAGACCCAGTACTTC. Protein: CASSLIPRGAGEETQYF. This sequence joins TRBV7-3 and TRBJ2-5; 7 bases are a match to TRBD2. After removal of 1 base from V and 5 bases from J, the junction contained 13 bases not matched to a gene. The CDR3 spans 17 residues. Germline CDR1 reads SGHTA; CDR2 reads FQGTGA.

The sample holds one count of this clonotype. The V gene is TRBV28, the J gene TRBJ1-1; no clear D gene. V lost 6 bases and J lost 5, with 10 bases in between. The CDR3 contains 12 residues. CDR1 and CDR2 (germline): MDHEN, SYDVKM. The CDR3 here is CASSRQLTEAFF. DNA for the CDR3: TGTGCCAGCAGCCGTCAGTTAACTGAAGCTTTCTTT.

This clonotype was found many times. The chain links TRBV12-3 or TRBV12-4 to TRBJ1-2; TRBD1 agrees at 10 bases. V lost 4 bases and J lost 2; bases outside the gene matches: 1. This CDR3 region has 14 residues. CDR3 residues: CASSWDRGNYGYTF. The CDR3 DNA reads TGTGCCAGCAGTTGGGACAGGGGAAACTATGGCTACACCTTC.

V and J are TRBV7-3 and TRBJ2-7; no clear D. Germline V gives CDR1 SGHTA, CDR2 FQGTGA. The V and J ends lost 1 base and 4 bases respectively, with 8 bases between them. This CDR3 has 13 residues. The CDR3 reads CASSLNPLYEQYF. For the CDR3, the DNA is TGTGCCAGCAGCTTAAATCCCTTGTACGAGCAGTACTTC.

As concerns this clonotype: Given a much more abundant clone one base away, this may be a read error. This chain links TRBV11-2 with TRBJ2-1, with D unresolved. The germline V gene encodes CDR1 SGHAT and CDR2 FQNNGV. Trimming cost V 1 base and J 10 bases, with 14 bases left between them. CDR3 length: 14 amino acids. For the CDR3, the DNA is TGTGCCAGCAGCTTAGTAACCACCCCCTACGAGCAGTTCTTC. Residues: CASSLVTTPYEQFF.

This clonotype occurred a few times. The J gene is TRBJ1-1, the V gene TRBV5-1, with a tentative D call TRBD1 (5 bases). The germline V and J ends were trimmed by 4 bases and 1 base, with 11 bases remaining between them. This CDR3 is 14 amino acids long. Germline V gene lookup returns CDR1 SGHRS and CDR2 YFSETQ. CDR3 DNA: TGCGCCAGCAGCCAGCTGCAGGGGAACACTGAAGCTTTCTTT. The encoded protein is CASSQLQGNTEAFF.

This clonotype has just a few counts. The rearrangement uses TRBV7-9 and TRBJ2-5; no clear D gene. This CDR3 has 15 amino acids. Looked up from germline, CDR1 is SEHNR and CDR2 is FQNEAQ (reference sequence). Trimming took off 5 bases at V and 0 bases at J, with 13 bases between the two ends. CDR3 region: CASSPLGPYQETQYF. In DNA form, the CDR3 reads TGTGCCAGCAGCCCCCTAGGCCCGTACCAAGAGACCCAGTACTTC.

J is TRBJ1-1 and V is TRBV25-1; a weak D match, TRBD1 (5 bases). CDR3 length equals 14 residues. V was shortened by 4 bases and J by 1 base, with 10 bases between the two germline ends. Germline assignment: CDR1 MGHDK and CDR2 SYGVNS. The CDR3 DNA reads TGTGCCAGCAGTGGGGGACGGACGAACACTGAAGCTTTCTTT. This translates into CASSGGRTNTEAFF. Full variable domain (missing parts from reference TRBV25-1 and TRBJ1-1): EADIYQTPRYLVIGTGKKITLECSQTMGHDKMYWYQQDPGMELHLIHYSYGVNSTEKGDLSSESTVSRIRTEHFPLTLESARPSHTSQYLCASSGGRTNTEAFFGQGTRLTVV.

This clonotype appeared a few times. The chain uses TRBV25-1 and TRBJ2-7, with no clear D. Germline V gives CDR1 MGHDK, CDR2 SYGVNS. The CDR3 spans 13 residues. Trimming stripped 7 bases from V and 3 bases from J, with 13 bases between. The CDR3: CASTGLWGYEQYF. The CDR3 region has the DNA TGTGCCAGCACCGGGTTATGGGGCTACGAGCAGTACTTC.

This clonotype was observed at least ten times. The V and J genes are TRBV10-3 and TRBJ1-2; tentative D call: TRBD1 (6 bases). The V gene lost 0 bases and the J gene lost 4 bases, with 15 bases spanning the gap. The CDR3 length is 16 residues. Germline V CDR1 and CDR2: ENHRY, SYGVKD. CDR3: CAISESRQASSYGYTF. In DNA, the CDR3 is TGTGCCATCAGTGAGTCGAGACAGGCTAGTAGCTATGGCTACACCTTC.

Ten or more counts support this clonotype. The chain joins TRBV27 to TRBJ2-7; D is possibly TRBD2 (5 bases). The CDR3 length is 13 residues. Trimming pared 2 bases from V and 8 bases from J, leaving 13 bases between. Per the germline V gene, CDR1 is MNHEY and CDR2 is SMNVEV (reference sequence). This CDR3 reads CASSLGRGGKQYF. The CDR3 DNA sequence: TGTGCCAGCAGTTTAGGACGGGGTGGAAAGCAGTACTTC.